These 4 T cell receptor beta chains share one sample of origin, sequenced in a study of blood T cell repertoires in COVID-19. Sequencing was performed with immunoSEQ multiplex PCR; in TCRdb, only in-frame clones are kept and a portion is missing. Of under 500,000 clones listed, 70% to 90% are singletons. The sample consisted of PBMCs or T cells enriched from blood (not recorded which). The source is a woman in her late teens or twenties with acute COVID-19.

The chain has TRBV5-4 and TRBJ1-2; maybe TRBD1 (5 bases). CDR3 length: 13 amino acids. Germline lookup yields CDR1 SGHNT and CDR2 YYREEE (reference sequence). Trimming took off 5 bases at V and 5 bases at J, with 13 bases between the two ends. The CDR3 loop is CASRGGTVYGYTF. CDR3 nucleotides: TGTGCCAGCAGGGGCGGGACGGTTTATGGCTACACCTTC.

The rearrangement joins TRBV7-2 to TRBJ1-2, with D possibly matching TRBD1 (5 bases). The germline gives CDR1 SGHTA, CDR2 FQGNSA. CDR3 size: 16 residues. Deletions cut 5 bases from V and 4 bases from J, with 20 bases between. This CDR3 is CASSPMGRGNGYGYTF. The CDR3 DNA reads TGTGCCAGCAGCCCAATGGGAAGGGGAAACGGCTATGGCTACACCTTC.

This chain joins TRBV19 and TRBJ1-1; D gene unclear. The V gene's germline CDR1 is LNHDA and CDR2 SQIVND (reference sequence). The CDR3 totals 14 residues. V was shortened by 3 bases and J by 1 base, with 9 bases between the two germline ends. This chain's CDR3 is CASSIRTPNTEAFF. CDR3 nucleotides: TGTGCCAGTAGTATCCGCACTCCGAACACTGAAGCTTTCTTT.

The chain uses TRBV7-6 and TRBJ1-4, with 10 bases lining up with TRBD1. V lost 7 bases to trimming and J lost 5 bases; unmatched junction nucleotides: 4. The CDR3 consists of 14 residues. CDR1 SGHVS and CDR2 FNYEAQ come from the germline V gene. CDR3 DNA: TGTGCCAGCACCAGGACAGGGGGAAATGAAAAACTGTTTTTT. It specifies CASTRTGGNEKLFF. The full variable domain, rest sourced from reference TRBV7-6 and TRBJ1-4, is GAGVSQSPRYKVTKRGQDVALRCDPISGHVSLYWYRQALGQGPEFLTYFNYEAQQDKSGLPNDRFSAERPEGSISTLTIQRTEQRDSAMYRCASTRTGGNEKLFFGSGTQLSVL.